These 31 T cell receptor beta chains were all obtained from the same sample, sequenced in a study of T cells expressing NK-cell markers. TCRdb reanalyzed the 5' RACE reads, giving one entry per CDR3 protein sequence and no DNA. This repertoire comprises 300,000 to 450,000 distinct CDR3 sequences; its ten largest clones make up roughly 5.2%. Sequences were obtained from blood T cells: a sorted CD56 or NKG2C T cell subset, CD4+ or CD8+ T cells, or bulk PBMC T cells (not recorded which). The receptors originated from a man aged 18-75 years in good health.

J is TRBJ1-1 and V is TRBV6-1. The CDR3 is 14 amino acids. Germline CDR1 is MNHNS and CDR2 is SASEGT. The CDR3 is CATKSGRQGNEAFF.

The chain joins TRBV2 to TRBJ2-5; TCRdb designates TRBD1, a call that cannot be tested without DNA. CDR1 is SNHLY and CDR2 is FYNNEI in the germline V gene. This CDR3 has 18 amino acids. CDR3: CASSGATQAGVYQETQYF.

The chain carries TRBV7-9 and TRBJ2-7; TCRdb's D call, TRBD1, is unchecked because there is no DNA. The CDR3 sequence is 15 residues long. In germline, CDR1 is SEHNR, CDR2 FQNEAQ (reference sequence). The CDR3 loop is CASSPRGQGVHEQYF.

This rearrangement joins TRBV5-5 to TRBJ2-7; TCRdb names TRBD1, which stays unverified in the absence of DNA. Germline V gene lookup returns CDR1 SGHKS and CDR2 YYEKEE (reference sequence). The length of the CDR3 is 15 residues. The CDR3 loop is CASSLAPRETYEQYF.

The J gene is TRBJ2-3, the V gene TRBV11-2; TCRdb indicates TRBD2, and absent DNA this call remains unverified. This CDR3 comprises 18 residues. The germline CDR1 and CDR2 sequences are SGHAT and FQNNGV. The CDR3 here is CASSSAGLAGGLGDTQYF.

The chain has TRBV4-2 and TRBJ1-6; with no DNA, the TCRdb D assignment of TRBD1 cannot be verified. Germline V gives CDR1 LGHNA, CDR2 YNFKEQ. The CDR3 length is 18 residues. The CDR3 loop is CASSQVRGGLSYNSPLHF.

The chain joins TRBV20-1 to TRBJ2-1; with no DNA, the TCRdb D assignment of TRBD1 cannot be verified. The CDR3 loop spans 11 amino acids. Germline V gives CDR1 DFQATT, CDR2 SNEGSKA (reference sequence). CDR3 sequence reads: CSGGTPPEQFF.

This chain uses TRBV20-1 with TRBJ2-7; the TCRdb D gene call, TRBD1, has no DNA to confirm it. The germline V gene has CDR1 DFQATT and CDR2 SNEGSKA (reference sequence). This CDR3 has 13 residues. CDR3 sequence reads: CSARSGILYEQYF.

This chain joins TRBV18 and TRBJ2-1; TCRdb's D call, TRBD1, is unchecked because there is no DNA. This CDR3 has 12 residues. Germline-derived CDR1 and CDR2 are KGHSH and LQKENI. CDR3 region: CASSPPGAEQFF.

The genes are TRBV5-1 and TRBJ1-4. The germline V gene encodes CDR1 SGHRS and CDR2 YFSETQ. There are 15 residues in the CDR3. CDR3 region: CASSSYLGGNEKLFF.

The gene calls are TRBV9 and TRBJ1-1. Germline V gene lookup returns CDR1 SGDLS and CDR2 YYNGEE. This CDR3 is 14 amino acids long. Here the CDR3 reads CASSARQPRRLAFF. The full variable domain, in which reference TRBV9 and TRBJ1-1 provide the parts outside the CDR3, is DSGVTQTPKHLITATGQRVTLRCSPRSGDLSVYWYQQSLDQGLQFLIQYYNGEERAKGNILERFSAQQFPDLHSELNLSSLELGDSALYFCASSARQPRRLAFFGQGTRLTVV.

CDR3 amino acids: CASSPATVRLEQYF. The chain couples TRBV18 to TRBJ2-7; no DNA is available, so the TRBD1 call from TCRdb remains unchecked. CDR1 is KGHSH and CDR2 is LQKENI in the germline V gene. The CDR3 loop spans 14 amino acids.

The CDR3 loop reads CASSQSLTPYNEQFF. The chain carries TRBV3-1 and TRBJ2-1; TCRdb gives TRBD1 as the D gene, but with no DNA this cannot be confirmed. CDR3 length: 15 residues. Germline CDR1 and CDR2: LGHDT and YNNKEL (reference sequence).

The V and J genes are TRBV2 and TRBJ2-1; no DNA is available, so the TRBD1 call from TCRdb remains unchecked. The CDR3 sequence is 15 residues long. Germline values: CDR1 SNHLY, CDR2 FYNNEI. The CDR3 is CASREQTGVGNEQFF.

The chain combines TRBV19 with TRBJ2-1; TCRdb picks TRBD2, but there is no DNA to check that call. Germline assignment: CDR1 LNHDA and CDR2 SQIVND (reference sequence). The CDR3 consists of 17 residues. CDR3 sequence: CASSILAGGYSYNEQFF.

CDR3: CASARPTGMWETQYF. This sequence joins TRBV12-3 or TRBV12-4 and TRBJ2-5; TCRdb's assignment of TRBD1 cannot be checked, as there is no DNA. The CDR3 has 15 residues.

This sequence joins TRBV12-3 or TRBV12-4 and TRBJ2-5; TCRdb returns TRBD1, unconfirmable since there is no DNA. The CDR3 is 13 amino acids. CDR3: CASKKTGLETQYF.

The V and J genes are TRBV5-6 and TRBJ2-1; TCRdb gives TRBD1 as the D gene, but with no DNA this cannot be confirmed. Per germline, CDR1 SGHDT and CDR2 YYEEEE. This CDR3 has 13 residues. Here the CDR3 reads CASTLTNWDEQFF. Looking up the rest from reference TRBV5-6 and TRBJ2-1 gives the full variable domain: DAGVTQSPTHLIKTRGQQVTLRCSPKSGHDTVSWYQQALGQGPQFIFQYYEEEERQRGNFPDRFSGHQFPNYSSELNVNALLLGDSALYLCASTLTNWDEQFFGPGTRLTVL.

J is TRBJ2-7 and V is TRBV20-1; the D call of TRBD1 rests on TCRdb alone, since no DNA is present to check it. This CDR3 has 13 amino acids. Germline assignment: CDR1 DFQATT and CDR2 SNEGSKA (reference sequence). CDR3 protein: CSAWDRLLYEQYF.

The CDR3 here is CASRYGSGRSSYEQYF. This rearrangement joins TRBV6-5 to TRBJ2-7; the D call from TCRdb, TRBD1, cannot be confirmed without DNA. The V gene's germline CDR1 is MNHEY and CDR2 SVGAGI. This CDR3 contains 16 residues.

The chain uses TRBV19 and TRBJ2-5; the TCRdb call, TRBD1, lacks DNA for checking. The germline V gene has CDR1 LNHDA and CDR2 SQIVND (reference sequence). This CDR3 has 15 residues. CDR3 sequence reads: CASSIGKTGGTTQYF.

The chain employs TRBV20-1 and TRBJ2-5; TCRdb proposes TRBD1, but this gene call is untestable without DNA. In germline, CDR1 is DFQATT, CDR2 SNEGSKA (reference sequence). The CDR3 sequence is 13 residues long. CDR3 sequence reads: CSATGPRQETQYF.

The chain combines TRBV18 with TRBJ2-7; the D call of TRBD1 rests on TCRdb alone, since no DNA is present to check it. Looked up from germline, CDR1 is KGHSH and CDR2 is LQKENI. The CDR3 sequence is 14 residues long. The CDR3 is CASSGDRALNEQYF.

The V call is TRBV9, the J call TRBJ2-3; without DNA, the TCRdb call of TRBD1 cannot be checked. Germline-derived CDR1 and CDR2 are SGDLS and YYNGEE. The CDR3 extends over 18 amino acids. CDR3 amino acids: CASSVRGGRSHDTDTQYF. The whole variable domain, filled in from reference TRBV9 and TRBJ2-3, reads DSGVTQTPKHLITATGQRVTLRCSPRSGDLSVYWYQQSLDQGLQFLIQYYNGEERAKGNILERFSAQQFPDLHSELNLSSLELGDSALYFCASSVRGGRSHDTDTQYFGPGTRLTVL.

CDR3 residues: CASSQAGHSKNTEAFF. The chain employs TRBV4-2 and TRBJ1-1. There are 16 residues in the CDR3. CDR1 is LGHNA, CDR2 YNFKEQ, per germline.

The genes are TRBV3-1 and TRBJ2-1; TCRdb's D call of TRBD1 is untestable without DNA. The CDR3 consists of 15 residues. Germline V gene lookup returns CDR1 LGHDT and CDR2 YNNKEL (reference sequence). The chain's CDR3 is CASSQRRGLNNEQFF.

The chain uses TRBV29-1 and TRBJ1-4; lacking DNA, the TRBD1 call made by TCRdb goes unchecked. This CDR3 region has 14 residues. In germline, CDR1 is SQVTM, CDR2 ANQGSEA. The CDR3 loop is CSVAPDRGFEKLFF.

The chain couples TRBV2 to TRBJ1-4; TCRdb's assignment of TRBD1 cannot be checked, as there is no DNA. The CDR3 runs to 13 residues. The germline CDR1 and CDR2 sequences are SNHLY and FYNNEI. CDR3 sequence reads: CASSRGHNEKLFF.

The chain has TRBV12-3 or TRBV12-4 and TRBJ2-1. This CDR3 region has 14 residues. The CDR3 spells CASSLMAEYNEQFF.

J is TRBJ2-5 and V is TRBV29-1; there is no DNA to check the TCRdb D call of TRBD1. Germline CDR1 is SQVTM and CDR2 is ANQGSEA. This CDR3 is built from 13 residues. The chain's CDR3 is CSTTGGGGETQYF.

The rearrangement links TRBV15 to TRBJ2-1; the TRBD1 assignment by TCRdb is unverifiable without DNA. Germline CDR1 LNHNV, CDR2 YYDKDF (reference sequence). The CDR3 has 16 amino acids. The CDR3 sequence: CATAIVWGKPESEQFF.